This T cell receptor (beta chain) is from a study of CD4 T cell repertoires in COVID-19. Study-wide context: Other coronavirus spike proteins restimulated relabeled CFSE-low cells expanded with IL-2 for approximately 9 days. Findings of the study overall: Some SARS-CoV-2 clonotypes, between about 6.5 and 25%, recurred in SARS-CoV and/or HKU1 cultures. Several top expanded SARS-CoV-2-reactive clonotypes were shared by two or three memory subsets.

The memory T cells were sequenced right after ex vivo isolation, without culture. Trimming shortened V by 0 bases and J by 0 bases, and 10 bases separated the two germline ends. The germline V gene has CDR1 SGHRS and CDR2 YFSETQ. This CDR3 region has 17 residues. Here immunoSEQ multiplex PCR was the method, and the copy in TCRdb shows in-frame clones only, minus some. The sample records tens of thousands of clones, over 75% being singletons. A single count supports this clone. Its specificity is not known. V usage is TRBV5-1 and J usage is TRBJ2-6; a possible D gene is TRBD1 (6 bases). Sequenced here: central memory CD4+ T cells from blood, sampled before the COVID-19 pandemic. The source is a human donor who had COVID-19. The CDR3 sequence is CASSLADRLSGANVLTF. DNA of the CDR3: TGCGCCAGCAGCTTGGCGGACAGACTCTCTGGGGCCAACGTCCTGACTTTC.